This passage covers 6 T cell receptor beta chains from one sample sequenced in a study of cytomegalovirus exposure and HLA in healthy donors. It was with 60 Vbeta and 13 Jbeta primers that the PCR ran. Repertoires were generated with immunoSEQ multiplex PCR, while TCRdb's copy carries only in-frame clones and drops some. Among over 150,000 clones listed, approximately 80% were seen once. Sequenced input: PBMCs. These receptors were collected from a man aged 30 to 45 in good health and CMV-seropositive.

This chain uses TRBV6-5 with TRBJ1-2; TRBD1 is a possible D gene (5 bases). This CDR3 is built from 16 residues. V was clipped by 4 bases and J by 3 bases, with 18 bases between them. Germline V gives CDR1 MNHEY, CDR2 SVGAGI. DNA of the CDR3: TGTGCCAGCAGTTCCCCCCGACGGCAGGGTGACTATGGCTACACCTTC. Amino acid sequence: CASSSPRRQGDYGYTF.

In its sample, this clone was seen a few times. Other DNA sequences of this sample code for an identical CDR3. This chain joins TRBV7-3 and TRBJ1-1; 7 nucleotides line up with TRBD1. The V and J ends lost 5 bases and 2 bases, in that order; junction bases with no gene match: 5. The CDR3 length is 14 residues. CDR1 is SGHTA, CDR2 FQGTGA, per germline. The CDR3 is CASSVGTENTEAFF. CDR3 DNA sequence: TGTGCCAGCAGCGTAGGGACAGAAAACACTGAAGCTTTCTTT.

This clone came up once. The chain is built from TRBV5-1 and TRBJ2-1, with 9 bases fitting TRBD2. Unmatched junction bases numbered 7, after V lost 0 bases and J lost 6 bases. This CDR3 contains 16 residues. Germline CDR1 SGHRS, CDR2 YFSETQ. The CDR3 here is CASSLGRTSVGNEQFF. The CDR3 nucleotides read TGCGCCAGCAGCTTGGGACGGACTAGCGTAGGCAATGAGCAGTTCTTC.

This clone has a handful of counts. The J gene is TRBJ1-5, the V gene TRBV2; D unclear. Trimming shortened V by 4 bases and J by 6 bases, and 10 bases separated the two germline ends. Germline values: CDR1 SNHLY, CDR2 FYNNEI. This CDR3 spans 13 amino acids. CDR3 DNA sequence: TGTGCCAGCAGTGGGGAGTCAACTCAGCCCCAGCATTTT. Protein sequence: CASSGESTQPQHF.

The J gene is TRBJ1-4, the V gene TRBV19; D perhaps matches TRBD1 (5 bases). Trimming took 3 bases from V and 8 from J, leaving 16 bases between them. Germline CDR1 and CDR2: LNHDA and SQIVND (reference sequence). This CDR3 comprises 15 residues. The CDR3 bases are TGTGCCAGTAGTATCGGGACTTCAGACGGAGAAAAACTGTTTTTT. It specifies CASSIGTSDGEKLFF.

This chain links TRBV4-1 with TRBJ1-5; TRBD1 is a possible D gene (6 bases). This CDR3 is 15 amino acids long. V was trimmed by 4 bases and J by 3 bases, leaving 13 bases between them. CDR1 MGHRA and CDR2 YSYEKL come from the germline V gene. The CDR3 sequence: CASSPYNRANQPQHF. CDR3 nucleotide sequence: TGCGCCAGCAGCCCATATAACAGGGCCAATCAGCCCCAGCATTTT.